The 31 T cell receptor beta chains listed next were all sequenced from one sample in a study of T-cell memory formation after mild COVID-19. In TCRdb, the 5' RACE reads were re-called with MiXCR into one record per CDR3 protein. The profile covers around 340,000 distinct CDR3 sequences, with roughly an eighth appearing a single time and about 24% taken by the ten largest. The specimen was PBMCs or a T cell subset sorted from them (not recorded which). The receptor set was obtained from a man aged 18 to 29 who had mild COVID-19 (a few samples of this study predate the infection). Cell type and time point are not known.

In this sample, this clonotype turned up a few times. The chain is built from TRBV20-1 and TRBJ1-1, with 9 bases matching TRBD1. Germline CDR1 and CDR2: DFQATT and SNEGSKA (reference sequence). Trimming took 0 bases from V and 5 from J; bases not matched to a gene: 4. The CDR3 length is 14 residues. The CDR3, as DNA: TGCAGTGCTAGAGAGGGACAGGGAGGGACTGAAGCTTTCTTT. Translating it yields CSAREGQGGTEAFF.

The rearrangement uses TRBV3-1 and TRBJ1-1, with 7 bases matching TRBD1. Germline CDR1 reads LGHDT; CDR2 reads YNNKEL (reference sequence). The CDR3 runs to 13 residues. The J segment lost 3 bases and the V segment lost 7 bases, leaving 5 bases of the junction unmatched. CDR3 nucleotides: TGTGCCAGCACCCTGGGACAGCACACTGAAGCTTTCTTT. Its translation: CASTLGQHTEAFF. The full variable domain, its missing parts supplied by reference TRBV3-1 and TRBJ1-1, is DTAVSQTPKYLVTQMGNDKSIKCEQNLGHDTMYWYKQDSKKFLKIMFSYNNKELIINETVPNRFSPKSPDKAHLNLHINSLELGDSAVYFCASTLGQHTEAFFGQGTRLTVV.

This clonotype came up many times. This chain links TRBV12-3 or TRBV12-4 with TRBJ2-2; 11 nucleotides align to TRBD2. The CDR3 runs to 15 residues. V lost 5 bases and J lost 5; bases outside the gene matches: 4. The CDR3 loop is CASSQRLAGTGELFF. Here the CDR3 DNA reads TGTGCCAGCAGTCAAAGACTAGCGGGGACCGGGGAGCTGTTTTTT.

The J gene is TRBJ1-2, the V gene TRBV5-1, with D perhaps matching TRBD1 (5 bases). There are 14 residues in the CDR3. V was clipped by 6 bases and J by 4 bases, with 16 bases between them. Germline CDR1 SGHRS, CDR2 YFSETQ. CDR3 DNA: TGCGCCAGCACCCCCGGATCCGGGGCCTATGGCTACACCTTC. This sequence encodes CASTPGSGAYGYTF.

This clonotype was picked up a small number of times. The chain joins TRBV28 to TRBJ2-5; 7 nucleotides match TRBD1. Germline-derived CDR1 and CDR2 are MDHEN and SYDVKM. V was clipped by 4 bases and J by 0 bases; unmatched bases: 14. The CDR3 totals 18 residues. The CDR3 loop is CASSSILLRQGYQETQYF. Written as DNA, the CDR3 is TGTGCCAGCAGTTCGATCTTATTAAGACAGGGCTACCAAGAGACCCAGTACTTC.

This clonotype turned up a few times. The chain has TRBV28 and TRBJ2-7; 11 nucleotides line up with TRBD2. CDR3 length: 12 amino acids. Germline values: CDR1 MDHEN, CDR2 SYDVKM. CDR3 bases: TGTGCTACCGGGACTAGCGGTTACGAGCAGTACGTC. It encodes CATGTSGYEQYV.

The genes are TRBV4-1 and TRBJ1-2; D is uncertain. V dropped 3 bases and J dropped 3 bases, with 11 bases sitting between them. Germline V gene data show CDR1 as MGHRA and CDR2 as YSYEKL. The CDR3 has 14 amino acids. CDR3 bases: TGCGCCAGCAGCCAGACGACAAGTTACTATGGCTACACCTTC. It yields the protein CASSQTTSYYGYTF.

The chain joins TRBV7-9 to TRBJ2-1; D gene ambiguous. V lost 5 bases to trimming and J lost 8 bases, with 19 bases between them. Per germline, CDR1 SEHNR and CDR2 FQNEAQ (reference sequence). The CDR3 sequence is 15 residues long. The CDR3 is CASSPALKYSHEQFF. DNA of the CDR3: TGTGCCAGCAGCCCCGCCCTTAAATACAGTCATGAGCAGTTCTTC.

The CDR3 coding sequence is TGTGCCACCAGCAGAGATCTTGGACAGTGGGTGGGCATTCAGTACTTC. It is translated as CATSRDLGQWVGIQYF. This chain links TRBV15 with TRBJ2-4; a possible D gene is TRBD1 (6 bases). This CDR3 contains 16 residues. Germline values: CDR1 LNHNV, CDR2 YYDKDF (reference sequence). V was shortened by 0 bases and J by 9 bases, with 18 bases between the two germline ends.

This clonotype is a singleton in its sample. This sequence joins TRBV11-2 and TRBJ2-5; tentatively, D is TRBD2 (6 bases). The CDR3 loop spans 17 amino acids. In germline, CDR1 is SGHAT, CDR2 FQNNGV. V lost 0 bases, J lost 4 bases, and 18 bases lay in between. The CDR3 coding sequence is TGTGCCAGCAGCTTAGAAGGTAGCGGCGAATGGGGAGAGACCCAGTACTTC. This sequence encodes CASSLEGSGEWGETQYF. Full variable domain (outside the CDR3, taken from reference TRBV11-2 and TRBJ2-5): EAGVAQSPRYKIIEKRQSVAFWCNPISGHATLYWYQQILGQGPKLLIQFQNNGVVDDSQLPKDRFSAERLKGVDSTLKIQPAKLEDSAVYLCASSLEGSGEWGETQYFGPGTRLLVL.

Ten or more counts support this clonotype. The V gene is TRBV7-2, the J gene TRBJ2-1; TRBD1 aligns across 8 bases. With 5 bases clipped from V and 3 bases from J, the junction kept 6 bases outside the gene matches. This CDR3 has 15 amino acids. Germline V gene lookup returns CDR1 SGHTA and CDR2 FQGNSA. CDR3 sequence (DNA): TGTGCCAGCAGCGTAGGACAGGGCAACTACAATGAGCAGTTCTTC. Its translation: CASSVGQGNYNEQFF.

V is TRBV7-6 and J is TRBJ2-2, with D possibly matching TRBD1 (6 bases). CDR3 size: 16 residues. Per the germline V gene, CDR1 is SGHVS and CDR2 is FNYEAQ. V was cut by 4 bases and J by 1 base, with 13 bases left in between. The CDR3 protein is CASSSETTGNTGELFF. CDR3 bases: TGTGCCAGCAGCTCAGAGACGACAGGGAACACCGGGGAGCTGTTTTTT.

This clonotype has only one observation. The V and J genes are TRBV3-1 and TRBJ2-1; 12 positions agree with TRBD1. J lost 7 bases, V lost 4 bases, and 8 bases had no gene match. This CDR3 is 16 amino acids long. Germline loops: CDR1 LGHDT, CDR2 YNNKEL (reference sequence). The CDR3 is CASSPSGTGGWNEQFF. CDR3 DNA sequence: TGTGCCAGCAGCCCATCCGGGACAGGGGGCTGGAATGAGCAGTTCTTC.

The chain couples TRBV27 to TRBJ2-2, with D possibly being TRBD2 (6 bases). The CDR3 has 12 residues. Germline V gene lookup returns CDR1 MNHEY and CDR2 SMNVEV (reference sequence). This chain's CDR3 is CATTSYTGELFF. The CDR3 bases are TGTGCTACAACTAGCTACACCGGGGAGCTGTTTTTT.

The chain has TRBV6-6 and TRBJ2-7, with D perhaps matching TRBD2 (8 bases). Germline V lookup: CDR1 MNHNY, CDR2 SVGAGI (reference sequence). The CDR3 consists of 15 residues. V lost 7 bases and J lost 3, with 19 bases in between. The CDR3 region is CASTSGGGAFYEQYV. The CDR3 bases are TGTGCCAGCACCTCGGGAGGGGGCGCCTTCTACGAGCAGTACGTC.

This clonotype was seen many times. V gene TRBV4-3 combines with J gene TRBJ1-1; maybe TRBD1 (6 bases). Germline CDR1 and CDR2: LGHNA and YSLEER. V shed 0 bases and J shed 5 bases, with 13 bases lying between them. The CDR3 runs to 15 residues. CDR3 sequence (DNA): TGCGCCAGCAGCCAAGAATGGGGGCGAGGTACTGAAGCTTTCTTT. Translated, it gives CASSQEWGRGTEAFF.

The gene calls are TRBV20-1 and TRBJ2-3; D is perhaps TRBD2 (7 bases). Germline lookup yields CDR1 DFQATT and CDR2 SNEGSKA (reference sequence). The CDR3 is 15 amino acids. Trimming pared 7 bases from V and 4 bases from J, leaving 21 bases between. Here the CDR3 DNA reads TGCAGTGTATCGTCCACTGGGGGGGCCGCAGATACGCAGTATTTT. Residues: CSVSSTGGAADTQYF.

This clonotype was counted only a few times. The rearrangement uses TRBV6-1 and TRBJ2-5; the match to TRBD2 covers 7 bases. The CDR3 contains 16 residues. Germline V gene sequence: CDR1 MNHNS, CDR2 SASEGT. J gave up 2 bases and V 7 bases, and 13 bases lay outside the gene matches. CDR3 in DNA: TGTGCCAGCACTCGGAAGGGAGGGGTTCCGCAAGAGACCCAGTACTTC. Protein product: CASTRKGGVPQETQYF.

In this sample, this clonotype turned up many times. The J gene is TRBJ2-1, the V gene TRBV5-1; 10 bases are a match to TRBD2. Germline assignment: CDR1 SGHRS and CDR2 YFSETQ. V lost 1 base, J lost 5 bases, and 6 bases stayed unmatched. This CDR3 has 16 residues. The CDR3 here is CASSLTPSGGDNEQFF. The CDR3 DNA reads TGCGCCAGCAGCTTGACCCCCAGCGGGGGGGACAATGAGCAGTTCTTC.

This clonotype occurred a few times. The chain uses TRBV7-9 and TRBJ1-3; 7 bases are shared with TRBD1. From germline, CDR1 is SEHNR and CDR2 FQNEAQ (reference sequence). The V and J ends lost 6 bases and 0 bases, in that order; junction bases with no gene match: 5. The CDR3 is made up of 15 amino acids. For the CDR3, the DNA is TGTGCCAGCAGTCGACAGGGAAACTCTGGAAACACCATATATTTT. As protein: CASSRQGNSGNTIYF.

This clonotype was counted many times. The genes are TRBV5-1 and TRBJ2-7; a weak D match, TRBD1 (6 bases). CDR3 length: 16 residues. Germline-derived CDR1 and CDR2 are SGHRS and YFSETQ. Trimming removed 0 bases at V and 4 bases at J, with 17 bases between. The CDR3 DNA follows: TGCGCCAGCAGCTTGGCCTATCCGGGACATGCTTACGAGCAGTACGTC. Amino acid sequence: CASSLAYPGHAYEQYV.

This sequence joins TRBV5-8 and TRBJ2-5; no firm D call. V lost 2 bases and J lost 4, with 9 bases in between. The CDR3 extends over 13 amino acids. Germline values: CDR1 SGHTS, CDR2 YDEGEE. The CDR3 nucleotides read TGTGCCAGCAGCTTTGGGGAACGAGAGACCCAGTACTTC. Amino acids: CASSFGERETQYF.

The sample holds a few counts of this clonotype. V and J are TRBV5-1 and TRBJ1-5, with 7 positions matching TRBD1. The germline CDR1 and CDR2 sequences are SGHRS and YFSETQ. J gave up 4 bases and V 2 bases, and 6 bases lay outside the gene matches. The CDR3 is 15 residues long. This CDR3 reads CASSLEGQHNQPQHF. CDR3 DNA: TGCGCCAGCAGCTTAGAGGGACAGCATAATCAGCCCCAGCATTTT.

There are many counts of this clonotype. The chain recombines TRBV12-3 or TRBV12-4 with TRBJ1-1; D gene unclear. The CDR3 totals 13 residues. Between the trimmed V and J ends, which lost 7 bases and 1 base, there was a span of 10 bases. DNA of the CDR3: TGTGCCAGCACCCTTCTGGGGAACACTGAAGCTTTCTTT. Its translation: CASTLLGNTEAFF.

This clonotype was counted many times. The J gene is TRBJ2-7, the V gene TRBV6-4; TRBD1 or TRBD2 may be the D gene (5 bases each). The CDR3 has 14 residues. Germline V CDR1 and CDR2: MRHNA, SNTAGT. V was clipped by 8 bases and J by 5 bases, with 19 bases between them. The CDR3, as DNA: TGTGCCAGCCCGACCAGGGAGAGAAAGGACGAGCAGTACGTC. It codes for CASPTRERKDEQYV.

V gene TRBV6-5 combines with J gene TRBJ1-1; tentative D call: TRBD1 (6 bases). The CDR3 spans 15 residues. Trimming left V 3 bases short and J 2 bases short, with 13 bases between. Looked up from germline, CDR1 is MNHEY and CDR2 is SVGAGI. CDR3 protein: CASSYKTRGNTEAFF. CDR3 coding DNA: TGTGCCAGCAGTTATAAGACCAGGGGCAACACTGAAGCTTTCTTT.

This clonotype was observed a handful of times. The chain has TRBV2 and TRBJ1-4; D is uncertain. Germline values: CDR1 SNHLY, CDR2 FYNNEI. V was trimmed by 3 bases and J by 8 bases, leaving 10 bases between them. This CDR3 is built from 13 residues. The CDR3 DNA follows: TGTGCCAGCAGTGAGGGCTCTAGCGAAAAACTGTTTTTT. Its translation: CASSEGSSEKLFF.

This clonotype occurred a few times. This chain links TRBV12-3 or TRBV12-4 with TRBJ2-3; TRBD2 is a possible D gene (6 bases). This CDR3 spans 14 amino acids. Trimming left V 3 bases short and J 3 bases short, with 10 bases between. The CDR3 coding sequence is TGTGCCAGCAGTTTTGGGGGGTGGACAGATACGCAGTATTTT. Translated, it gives CASSFGGWTDTQYF.

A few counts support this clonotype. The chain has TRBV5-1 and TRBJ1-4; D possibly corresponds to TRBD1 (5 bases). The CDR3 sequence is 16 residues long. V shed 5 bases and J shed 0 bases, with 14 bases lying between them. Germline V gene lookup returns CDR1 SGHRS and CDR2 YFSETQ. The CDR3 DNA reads TGCGCCAGCAGGCGCTGGGGGATTGCAACTAATGAAAAACTGTTTTTT. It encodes CASRRWGIATNEKLFF.

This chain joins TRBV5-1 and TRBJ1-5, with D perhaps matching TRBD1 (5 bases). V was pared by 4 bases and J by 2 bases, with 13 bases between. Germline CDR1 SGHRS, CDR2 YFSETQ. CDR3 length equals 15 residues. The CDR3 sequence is CASSQWGVGNQPQHF. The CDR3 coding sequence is TGCGCCAGCAGCCAGTGGGGGGTTGGCAATCAGCCCCAGCATTTT.

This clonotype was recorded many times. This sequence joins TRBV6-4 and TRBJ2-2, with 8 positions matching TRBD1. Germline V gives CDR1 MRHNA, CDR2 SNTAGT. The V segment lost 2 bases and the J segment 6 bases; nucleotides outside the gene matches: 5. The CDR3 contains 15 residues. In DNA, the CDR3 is TGTGCCAGCAGTGACGGCAGGGGGCATTCCGGGGAGCTGTTTTTT. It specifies CASSDGRGHSGELFF.